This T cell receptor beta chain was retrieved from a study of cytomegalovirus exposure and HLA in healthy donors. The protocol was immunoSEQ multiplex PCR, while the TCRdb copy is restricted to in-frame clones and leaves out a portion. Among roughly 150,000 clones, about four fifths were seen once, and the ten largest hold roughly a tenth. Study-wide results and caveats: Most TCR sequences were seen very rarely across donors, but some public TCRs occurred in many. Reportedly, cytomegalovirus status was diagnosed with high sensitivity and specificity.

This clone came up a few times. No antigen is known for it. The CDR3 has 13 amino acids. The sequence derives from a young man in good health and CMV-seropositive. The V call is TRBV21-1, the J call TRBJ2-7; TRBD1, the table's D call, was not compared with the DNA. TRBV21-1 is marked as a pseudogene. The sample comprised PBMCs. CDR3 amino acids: CASSDRGQYEQYF. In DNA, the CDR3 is TGTGCCAGCAGCGACAGGGGGCAGTACGAGCAGTACTTC.